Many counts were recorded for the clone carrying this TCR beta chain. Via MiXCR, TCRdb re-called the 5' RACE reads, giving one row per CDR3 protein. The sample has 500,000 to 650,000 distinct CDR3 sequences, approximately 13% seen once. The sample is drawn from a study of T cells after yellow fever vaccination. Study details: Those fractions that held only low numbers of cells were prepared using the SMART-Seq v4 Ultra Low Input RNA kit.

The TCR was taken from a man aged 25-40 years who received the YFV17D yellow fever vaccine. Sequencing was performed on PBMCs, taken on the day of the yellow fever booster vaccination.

CDR3 amino acids: CASSLAGQGNQPQHF. The CDR3 DNA reads TGTGCCAGCAGCTTGGCGGGACAGGGCAATCAGCCCCAGCATTTT. The chain has TRBV5-5 and TRBJ1-5; TRBD1 agrees at 8 bases. CDR1 is SGHKS and CDR2 is YYEKEE in the germline V gene (reference sequence). V lost 0 bases, J lost 2 bases, and 1 base stayed unmatched. The CDR3 covers 15 residues. Filled out from reference TRBV5-5 and TRBJ1-5, the complete variable domain reads DAGVTQSPTHLIKTRGQQVTLRCSPISGHKSVSWYQQVLGQGPQFIFQYYEKEERGRGNFPDRFSARQFPNYSSELNVNALLLGDSALYLCASSLAGQGNQPQHFGDGTRLSIL.